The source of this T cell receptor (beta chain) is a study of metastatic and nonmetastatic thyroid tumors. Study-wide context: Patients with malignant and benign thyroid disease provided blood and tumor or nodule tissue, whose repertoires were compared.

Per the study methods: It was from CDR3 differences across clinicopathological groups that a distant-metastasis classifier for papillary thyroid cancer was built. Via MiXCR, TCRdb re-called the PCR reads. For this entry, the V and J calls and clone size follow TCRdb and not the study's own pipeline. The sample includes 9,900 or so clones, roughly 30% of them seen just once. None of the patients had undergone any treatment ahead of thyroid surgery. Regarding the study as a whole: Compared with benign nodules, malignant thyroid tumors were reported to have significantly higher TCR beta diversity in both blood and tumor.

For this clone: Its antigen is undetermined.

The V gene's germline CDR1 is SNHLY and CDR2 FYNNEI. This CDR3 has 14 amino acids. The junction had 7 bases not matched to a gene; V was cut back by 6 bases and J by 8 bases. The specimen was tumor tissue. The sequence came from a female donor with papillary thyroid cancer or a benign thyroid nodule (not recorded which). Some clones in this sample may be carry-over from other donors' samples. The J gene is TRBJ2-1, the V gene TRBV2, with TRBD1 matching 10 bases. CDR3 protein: CASRDGQGVDEQFF. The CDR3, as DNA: TGTGCCAGCAGGGATGGACAGGGGGTGGATGAGCAGTTCTTC.